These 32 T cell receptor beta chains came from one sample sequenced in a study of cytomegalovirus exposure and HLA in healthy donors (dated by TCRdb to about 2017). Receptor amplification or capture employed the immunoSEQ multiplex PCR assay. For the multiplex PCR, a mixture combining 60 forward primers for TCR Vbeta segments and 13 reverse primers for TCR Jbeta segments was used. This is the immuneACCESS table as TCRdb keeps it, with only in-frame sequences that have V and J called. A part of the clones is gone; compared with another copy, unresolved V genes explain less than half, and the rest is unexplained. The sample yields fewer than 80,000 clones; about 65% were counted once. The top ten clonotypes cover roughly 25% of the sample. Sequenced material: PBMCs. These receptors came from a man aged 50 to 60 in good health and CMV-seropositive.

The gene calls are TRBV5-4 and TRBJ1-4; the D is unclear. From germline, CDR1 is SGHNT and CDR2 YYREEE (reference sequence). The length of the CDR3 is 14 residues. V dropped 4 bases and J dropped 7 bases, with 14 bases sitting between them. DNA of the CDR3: TGTGCCAGCAGCGCGGGAGTTTTAGGTGAAAAACTGTTTTTT. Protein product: CASSAGVLGEKLFF.

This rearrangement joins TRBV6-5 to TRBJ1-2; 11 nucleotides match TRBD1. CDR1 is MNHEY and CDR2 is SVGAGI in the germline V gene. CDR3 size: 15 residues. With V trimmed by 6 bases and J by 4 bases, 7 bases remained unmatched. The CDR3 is CASSTGTGGFYGYTF. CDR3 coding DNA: TGTGCCAGCAGCACCGGGACAGGGGGTTTCTATGGCTACACCTTC.

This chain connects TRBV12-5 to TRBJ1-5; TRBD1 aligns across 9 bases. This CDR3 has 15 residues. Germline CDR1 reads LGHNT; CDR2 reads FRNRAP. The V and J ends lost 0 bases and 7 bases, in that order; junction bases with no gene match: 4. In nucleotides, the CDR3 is TGTGCTAGTGGTTTGGTAACAGGGGGCAGGCAGCCCCAGCATTTT. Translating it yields CASGLVTGGRQPQHF.

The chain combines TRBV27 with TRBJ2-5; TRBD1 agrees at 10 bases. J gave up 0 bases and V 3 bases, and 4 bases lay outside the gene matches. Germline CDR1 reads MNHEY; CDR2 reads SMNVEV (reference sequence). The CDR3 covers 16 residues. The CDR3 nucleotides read TGTGCCAGCAGTTTGCGGGACAGGGGCTACCAAGAGACCCAGTACTTC. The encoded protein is CASSLRDRGYQETQYF.

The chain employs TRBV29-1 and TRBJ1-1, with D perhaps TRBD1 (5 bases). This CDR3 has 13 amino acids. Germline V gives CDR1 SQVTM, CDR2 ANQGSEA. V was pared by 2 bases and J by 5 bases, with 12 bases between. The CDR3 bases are TGCAGCGTTGAAAAGGGGTTTAGGACTGAAGCTTTCTTT. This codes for CSVEKGFRTEAFF.

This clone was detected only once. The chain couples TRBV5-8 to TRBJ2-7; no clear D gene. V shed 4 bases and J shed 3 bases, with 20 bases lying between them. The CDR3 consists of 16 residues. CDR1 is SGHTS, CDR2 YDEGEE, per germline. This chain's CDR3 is CASSPRSFGYYYEQYF. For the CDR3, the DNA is TGTGCCAGCAGCCCCCGCAGTTTTGGATACTACTACGAGCAGTACTTC. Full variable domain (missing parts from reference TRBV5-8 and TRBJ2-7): EAGVTQSPTHLIKTRGQQATLRCSPISGHTSVYWYQQALGLGLQFLLWYDEGEERNRGNFPPRFSGRQFPNYSSELNVNALELEDSALYLCASSPRSFGYYYEQYFGPGTRLTVT.

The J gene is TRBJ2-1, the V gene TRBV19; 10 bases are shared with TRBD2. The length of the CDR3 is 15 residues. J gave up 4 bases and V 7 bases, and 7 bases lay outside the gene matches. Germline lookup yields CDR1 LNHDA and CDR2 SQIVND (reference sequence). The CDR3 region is CASNTGLANYNEQFF. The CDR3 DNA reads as TGTGCCAGTAACACGGGACTAGCGAATTACAATGAGCAGTTCTTC.

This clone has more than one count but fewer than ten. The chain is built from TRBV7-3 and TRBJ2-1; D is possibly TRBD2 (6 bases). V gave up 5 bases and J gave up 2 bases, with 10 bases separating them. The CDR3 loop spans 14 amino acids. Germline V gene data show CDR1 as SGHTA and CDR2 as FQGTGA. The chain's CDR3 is CASSLSGTYNEQFF. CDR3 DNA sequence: TGTGCCAGCAGCCTTAGCGGTACCTACAATGAGCAGTTCTTC.

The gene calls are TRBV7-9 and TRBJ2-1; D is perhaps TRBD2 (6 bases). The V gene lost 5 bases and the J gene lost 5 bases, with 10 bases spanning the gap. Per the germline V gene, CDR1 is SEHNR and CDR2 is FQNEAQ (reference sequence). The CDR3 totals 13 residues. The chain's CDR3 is CASSPGLHNEQFF. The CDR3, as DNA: TGTGCCAGCAGCCCGGGACTCCACAATGAGCAGTTCTTC.

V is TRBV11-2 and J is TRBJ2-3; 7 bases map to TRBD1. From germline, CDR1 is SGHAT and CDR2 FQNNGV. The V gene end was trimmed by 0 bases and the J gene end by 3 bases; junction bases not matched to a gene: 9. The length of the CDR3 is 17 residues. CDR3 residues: CASSLDFLPRGTDTQYF. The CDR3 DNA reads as TGTGCCAGCAGCTTAGATTTTCTACCCAGGGGGACAGATACGCAGTATTTT. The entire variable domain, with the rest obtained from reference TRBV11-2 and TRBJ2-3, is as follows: EAGVAQSPRYKIIEKRQSVAFWCNPISGHATLYWYQQILGQGPKLLIQFQNNGVVDDSQLPKDRFSAERLKGVDSTLKIQPAKLEDSAVYLCASSLDFLPRGTDTQYFGPGTRLTVL.

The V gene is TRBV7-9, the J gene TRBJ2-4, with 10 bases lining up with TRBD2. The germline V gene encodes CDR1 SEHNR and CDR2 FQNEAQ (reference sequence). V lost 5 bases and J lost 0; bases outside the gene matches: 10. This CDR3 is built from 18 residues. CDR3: CASSNGLAEALAKNIQYF. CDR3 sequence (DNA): TGTGCCAGCAGCAATGGACTAGCGGAGGCCCTAGCCAAAAACATTCAGTACTTC.

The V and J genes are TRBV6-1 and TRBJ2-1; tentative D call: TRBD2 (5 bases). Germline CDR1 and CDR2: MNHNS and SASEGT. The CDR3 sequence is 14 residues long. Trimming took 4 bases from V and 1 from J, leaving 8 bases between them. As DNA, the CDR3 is TGTGCCAGCAGTGTTCGGGGTTCCTACAATGAGCAGTTCTTC. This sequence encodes CASSVRGSYNEQFF.

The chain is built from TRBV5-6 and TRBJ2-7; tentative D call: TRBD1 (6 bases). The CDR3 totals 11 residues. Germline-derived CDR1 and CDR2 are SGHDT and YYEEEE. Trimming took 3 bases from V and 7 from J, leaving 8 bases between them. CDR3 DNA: TGTGCCAGCAGCTGGGGGCAAGAGCAGTACTTC. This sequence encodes CASSWGQEQYF.

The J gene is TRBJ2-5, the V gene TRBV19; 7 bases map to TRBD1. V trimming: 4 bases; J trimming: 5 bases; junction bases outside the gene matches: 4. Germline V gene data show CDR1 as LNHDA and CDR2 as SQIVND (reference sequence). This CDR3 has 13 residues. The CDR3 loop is CASSRGQSETQYF. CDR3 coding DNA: TGTGCCAGTAGTAGGGGACAGTCGGAGACCCAGTACTTC.

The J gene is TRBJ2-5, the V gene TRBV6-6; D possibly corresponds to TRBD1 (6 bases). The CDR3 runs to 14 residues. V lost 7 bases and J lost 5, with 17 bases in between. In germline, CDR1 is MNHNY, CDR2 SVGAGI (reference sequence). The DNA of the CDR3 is TGTGCCAGCACACGGACAGAGGTCAGGGAGACCCAGTACTTC. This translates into CASTRTEVRETQYF.

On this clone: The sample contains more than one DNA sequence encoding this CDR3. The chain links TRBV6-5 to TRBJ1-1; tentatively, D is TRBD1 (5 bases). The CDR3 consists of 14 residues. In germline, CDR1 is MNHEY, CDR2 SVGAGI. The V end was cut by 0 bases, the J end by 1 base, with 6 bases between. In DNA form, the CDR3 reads TGTGCCAGCAGTTACTCGGGGCGGAACACTGAAGCTTTCTTT. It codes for CASSYSGRNTEAFF.

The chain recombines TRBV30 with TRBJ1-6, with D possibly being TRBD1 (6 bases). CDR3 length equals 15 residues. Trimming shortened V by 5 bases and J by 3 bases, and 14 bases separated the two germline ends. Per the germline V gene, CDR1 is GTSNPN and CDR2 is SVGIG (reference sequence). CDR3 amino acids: CAWGLGTLYNSPLHF. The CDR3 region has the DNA TGTGCCTGGGGTTTAGGGACACTCTATAATTCACCCCTCCACTTT.

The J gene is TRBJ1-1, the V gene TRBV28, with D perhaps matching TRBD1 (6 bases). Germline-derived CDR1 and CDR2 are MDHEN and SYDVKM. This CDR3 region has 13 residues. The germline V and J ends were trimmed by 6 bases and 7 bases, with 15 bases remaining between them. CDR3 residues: CASSRDNYLEAFF. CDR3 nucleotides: TGTGCCAGCAGCCGGGACAACTATCTTGAAGCTTTCTTT. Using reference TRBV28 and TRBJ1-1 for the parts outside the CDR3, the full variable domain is DVKVTQSSRYLVKRTGEKVFLECVQDMDHENMFWYRQDPGLGLRLIYFSYDVKMKEKGDIPEGYSVSREKKERFSLILESASTNQTSMYLCASSRDNYLEAFFGQGTRLTVV.

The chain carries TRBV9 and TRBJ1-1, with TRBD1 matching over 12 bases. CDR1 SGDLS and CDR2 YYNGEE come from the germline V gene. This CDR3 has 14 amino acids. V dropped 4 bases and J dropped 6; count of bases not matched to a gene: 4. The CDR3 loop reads CASSSGQGAPEAFF. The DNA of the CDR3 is TGTGCCAGCAGCTCGGGACAGGGGGCACCTGAAGCTTTCTTT.

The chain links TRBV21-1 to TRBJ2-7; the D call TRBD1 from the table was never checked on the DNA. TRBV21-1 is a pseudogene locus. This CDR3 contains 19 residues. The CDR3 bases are TGTGCCAGCAGCAAAGGGGGCAAGGGGGTGGACAGGGTGTCCTACGAGCAGTACTTC. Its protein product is CASSKGGKGVDRVSYEQYF.

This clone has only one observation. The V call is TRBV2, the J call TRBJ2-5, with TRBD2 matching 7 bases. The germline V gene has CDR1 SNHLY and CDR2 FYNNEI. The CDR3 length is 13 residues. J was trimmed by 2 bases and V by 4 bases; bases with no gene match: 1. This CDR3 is CASSGTRQETQYF. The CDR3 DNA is TGTGCCAGCAGTGGGACTAGACAAGAGACCCAGTACTTC.

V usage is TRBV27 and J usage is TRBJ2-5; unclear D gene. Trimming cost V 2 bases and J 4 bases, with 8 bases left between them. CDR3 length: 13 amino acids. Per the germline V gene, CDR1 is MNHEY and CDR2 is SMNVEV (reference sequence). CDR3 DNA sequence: TGTGCCAGCAGTTTAGGGCAGCTAGAGACCCAGTACTTC. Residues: CASSLGQLETQYF.

The CDR3, as DNA: TGCGCCAGCAGCGGACTCGGGGAGCTGTTTTTT. Translation gives CASSGLGELFF. The rearrangement links TRBV5-1 to TRBJ2-2, with D perhaps matching TRBD2 (5 bases). CDR1 and CDR2 from the germline V gene are SGHRS and YFSETQ. The germline V and J ends were trimmed by 4 bases and 7 bases, with 5 bases remaining between them. There are 11 residues in the CDR3.

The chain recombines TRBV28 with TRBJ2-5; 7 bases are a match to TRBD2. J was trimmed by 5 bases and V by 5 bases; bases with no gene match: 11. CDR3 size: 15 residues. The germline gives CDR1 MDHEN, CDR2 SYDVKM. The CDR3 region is CASSPLGGYFETQYF. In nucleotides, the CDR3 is TGTGCCAGCAGTCCTTTGGGGGGGTACTTTGAGACCCAGTACTTC.

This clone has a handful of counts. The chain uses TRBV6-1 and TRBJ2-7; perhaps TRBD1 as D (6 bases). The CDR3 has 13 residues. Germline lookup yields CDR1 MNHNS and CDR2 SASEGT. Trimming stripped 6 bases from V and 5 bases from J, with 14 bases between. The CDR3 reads CASRETGSNEQYF. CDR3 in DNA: TGTGCCAGCAGGGAGACAGGTTCCAACGAGCAGTACTTC.

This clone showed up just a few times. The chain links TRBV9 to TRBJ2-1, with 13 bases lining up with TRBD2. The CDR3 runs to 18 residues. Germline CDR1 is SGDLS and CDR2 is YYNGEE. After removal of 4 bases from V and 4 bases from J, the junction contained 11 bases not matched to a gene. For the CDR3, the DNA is TGTGCCAGCAGCTTACGGACTAGCGGGAGTGGTGGATACAATGAGCAGTTCTTC. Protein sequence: CASSLRTSGSGGYNEQFF.

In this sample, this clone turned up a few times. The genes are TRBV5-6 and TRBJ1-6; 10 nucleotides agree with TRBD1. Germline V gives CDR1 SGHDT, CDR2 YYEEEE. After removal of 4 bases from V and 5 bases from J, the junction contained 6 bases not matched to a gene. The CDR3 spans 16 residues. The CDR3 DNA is TGTGCCAGCAGCCGCCGGGGACAGGGGAATAATTCACCCCTCCACTTT. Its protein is CASSRRGQGNNSPLHF.

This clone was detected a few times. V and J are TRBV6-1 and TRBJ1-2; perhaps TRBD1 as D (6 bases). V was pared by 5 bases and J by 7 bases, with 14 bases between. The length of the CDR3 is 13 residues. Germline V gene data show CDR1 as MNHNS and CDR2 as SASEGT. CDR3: CASSYTGLGGYTF. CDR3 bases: TGTGCCAGCAGTTATACAGGGCTCGGTGGCTACACCTTC.

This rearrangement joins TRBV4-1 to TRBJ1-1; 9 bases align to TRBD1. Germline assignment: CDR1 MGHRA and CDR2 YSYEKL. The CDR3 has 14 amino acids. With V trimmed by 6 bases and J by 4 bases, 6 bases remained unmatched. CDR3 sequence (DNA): TGCGCCAGCAGTCACGGGACAGGGCCCACTGAAGCTTTCTTT. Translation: CASSHGTGPTEAFF.

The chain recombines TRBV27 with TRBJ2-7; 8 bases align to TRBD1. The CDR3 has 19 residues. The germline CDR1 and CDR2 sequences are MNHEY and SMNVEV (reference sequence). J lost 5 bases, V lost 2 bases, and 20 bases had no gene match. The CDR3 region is CASSLSIPIPGQGLNEQYF. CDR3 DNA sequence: TGTGCCAGCAGTTTAAGTATCCCCATTCCCGGACAGGGACTCAACGAGCAGTACTTC.

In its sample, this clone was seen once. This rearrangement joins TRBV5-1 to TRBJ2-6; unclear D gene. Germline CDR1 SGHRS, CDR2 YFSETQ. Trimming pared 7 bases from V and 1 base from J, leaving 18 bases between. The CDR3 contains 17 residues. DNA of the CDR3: TGCGCCAGCGGCCGCATGGCTTTCCTTTCTGGGGCCAACGTCCTGACTTTC. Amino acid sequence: CASGRMAFLSGANVLTF.

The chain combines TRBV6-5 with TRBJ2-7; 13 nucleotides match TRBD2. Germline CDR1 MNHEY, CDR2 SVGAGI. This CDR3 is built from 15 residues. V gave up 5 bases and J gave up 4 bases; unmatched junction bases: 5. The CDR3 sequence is CASSGLAGAEYEQYF. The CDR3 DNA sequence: TGTGCCAGCAGTGGACTAGCGGGAGCCGAATACGAGCAGTACTTC.